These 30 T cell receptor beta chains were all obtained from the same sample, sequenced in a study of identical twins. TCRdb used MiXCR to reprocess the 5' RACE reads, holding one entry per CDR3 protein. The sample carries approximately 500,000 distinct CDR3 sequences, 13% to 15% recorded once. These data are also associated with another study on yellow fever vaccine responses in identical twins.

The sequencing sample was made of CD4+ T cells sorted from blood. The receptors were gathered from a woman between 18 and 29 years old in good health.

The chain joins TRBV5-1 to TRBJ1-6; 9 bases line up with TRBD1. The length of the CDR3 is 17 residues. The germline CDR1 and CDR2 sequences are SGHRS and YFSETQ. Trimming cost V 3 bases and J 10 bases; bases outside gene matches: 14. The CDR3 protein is CASSSETPGQGTSPLHF. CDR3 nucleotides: TGCGCCAGCAGCTCTGAAACTCCGGGACAGGGAACATCACCCCTCCACTTT.

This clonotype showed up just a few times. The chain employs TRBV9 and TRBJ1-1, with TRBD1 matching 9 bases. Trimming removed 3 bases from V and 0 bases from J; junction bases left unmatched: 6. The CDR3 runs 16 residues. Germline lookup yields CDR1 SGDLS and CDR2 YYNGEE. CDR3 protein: CASSAGTGKMNTEAFF. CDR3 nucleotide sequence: TGTGCCAGCAGCGCCGGGACAGGGAAAATGAACACTGAAGCTTTCTTT.

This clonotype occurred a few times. The CDR3 here is CASSPQSSTDTQYF. DNA for the CDR3: TGTGCCAGCTCACCCCAGTCTAGCACAGATACGCAGTATTTT. V usage is TRBV18 and J usage is TRBJ2-3, with D unclear. The ends were cut back, 3 bases at V and 0 bases at J, with 7 bases in the middle. The CDR3 sequence is 14 residues long. From germline, CDR1 is KGHSH and CDR2 LQKENI.

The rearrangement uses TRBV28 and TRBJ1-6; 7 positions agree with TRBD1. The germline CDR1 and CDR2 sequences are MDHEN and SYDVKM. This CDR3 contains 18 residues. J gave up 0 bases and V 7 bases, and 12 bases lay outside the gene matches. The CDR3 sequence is CASNPHRGESSYNSPLHF. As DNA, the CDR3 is TGTGCCAGCAATCCTCACAGGGGAGAATCCTCCTATAATTCACCCCTCCACTTT. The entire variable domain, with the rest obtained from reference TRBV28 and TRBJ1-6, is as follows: DVKVTQSSRYLVKRTGEKVFLECVQDMDHENMFWYRQDPGLGLRLIYFSYDVKMKEKGDIPEGYSVSREKKERFSLILESASTNQTSMYLCASNPHRGESSYNSPLHFGNGTRLTVT.

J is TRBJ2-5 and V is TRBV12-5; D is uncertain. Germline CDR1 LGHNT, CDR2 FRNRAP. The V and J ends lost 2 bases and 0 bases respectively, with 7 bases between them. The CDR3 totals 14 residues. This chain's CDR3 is CASGLRRDQETQYF. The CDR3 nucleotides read TGTGCTAGTGGTTTGAGAAGGGACCAAGAGACCCAGTACTTC.

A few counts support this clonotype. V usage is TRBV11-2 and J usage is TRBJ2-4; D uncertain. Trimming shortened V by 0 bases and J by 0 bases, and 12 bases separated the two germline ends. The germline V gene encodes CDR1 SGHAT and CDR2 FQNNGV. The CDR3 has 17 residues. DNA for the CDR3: TGTGCCAGCAGCTTAGATTATGCGTTGGTAGCCAAAAACATTCAGTACTTC. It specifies CASSLDYALVAKNIQYF.

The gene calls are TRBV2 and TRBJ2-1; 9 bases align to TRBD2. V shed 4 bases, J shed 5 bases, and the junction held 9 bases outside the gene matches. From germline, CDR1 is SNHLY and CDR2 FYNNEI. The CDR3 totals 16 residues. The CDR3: CASSAGGGRVHNEQFF. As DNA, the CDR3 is TGTGCCAGCAGTGCCGGGGGCGGGAGGGTCCACAATGAGCAGTTCTTC. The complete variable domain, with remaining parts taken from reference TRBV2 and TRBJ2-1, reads EPEVTQTPSHQVTQMGQEVILRCVPISNHLYFYWYRQILGQKVEFLVSFYNNEISEKSEIFDDQFSVERPDGSNFTLKIRSTKLEDSAMYFCASSAGGGRVHNEQFFGPGTRLTVL.

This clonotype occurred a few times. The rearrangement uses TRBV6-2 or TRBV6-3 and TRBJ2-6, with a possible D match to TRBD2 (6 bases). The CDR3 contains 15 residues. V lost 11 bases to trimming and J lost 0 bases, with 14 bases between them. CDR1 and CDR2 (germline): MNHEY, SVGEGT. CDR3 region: CAGGTFHSGANVLTF. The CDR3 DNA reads TGTGCCGGGGGGACGTTCCACTCTGGGGCCAACGTCCTGACTTTC.

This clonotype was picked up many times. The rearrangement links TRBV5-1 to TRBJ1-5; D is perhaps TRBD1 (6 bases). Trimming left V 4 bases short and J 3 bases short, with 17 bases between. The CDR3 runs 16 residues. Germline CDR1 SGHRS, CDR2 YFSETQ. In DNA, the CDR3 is TGCGCCAGCAGCGTTGAACCCGGACAGTTCAATCAGCCCCAGCATTTT. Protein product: CASSVEPGQFNQPQHF.

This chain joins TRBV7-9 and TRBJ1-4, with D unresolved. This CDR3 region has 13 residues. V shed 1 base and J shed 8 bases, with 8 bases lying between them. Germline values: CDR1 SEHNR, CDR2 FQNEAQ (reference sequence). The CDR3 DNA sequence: TGTGCCAGCAGCTTAGAGCGGGCGGAAAAACTGTTTTTT. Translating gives CASSLERAEKLFF. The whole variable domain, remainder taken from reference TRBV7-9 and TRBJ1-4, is DTGVSQNPRHKITKRGQNVTFRCDPISEHNRLYWYRQTLGQGPEFLTYFQNEAQLEKSRLLSDRFSAERPKGSFSTLEIQRTEQGDSAMYLCASSLERAEKLFFGSGTQLSVL.

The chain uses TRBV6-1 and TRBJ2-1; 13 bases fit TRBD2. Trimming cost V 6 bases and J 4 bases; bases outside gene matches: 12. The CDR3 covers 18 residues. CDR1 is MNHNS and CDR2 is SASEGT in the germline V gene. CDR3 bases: TGTGCCAGCAGAGACAGGGGACTAGCGGGGACGAGTTACAATGAGCAGTTCTTC. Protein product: CASRDRGLAGTSYNEQFF.

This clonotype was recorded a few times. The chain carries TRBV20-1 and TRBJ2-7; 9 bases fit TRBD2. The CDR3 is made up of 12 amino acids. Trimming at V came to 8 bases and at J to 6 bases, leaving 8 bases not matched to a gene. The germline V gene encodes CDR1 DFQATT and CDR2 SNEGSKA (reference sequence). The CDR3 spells CSPKRGASEQYV. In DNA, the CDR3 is TGCAGTCCTAAGCGGGGGGCGAGCGAGCAGTACGTC.

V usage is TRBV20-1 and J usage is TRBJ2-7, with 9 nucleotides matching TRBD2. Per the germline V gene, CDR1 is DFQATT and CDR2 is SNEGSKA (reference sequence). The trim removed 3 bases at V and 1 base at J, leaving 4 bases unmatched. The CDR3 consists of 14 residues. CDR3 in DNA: TGCAGTGCTAGGACTAGCGGAATATCCTACGAGCAGTACTTC. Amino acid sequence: CSARTSGISYEQYF.

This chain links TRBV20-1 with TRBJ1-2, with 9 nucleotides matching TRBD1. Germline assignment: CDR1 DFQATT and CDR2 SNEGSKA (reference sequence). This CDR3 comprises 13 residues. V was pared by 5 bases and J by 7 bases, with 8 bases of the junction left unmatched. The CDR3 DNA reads TGCAGTGCTCCCGGTAGACAGGGGGGTGGCTACACCTTC. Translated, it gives CSAPGRQGGGYTF.

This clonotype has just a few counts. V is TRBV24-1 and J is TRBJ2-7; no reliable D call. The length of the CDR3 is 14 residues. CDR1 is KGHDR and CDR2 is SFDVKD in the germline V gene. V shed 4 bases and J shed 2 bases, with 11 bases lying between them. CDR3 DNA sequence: TGTGCCACCAGTGAGTCCGGGCTAACCTACGAGCAGTACTTC. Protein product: CATSESGLTYEQYF.

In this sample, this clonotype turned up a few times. CDR3 loop: CASSRRLGETQYF. CDR3 in DNA: TGCGCCAGCAGCAGGCGGCTGGGGGAGACCCAGTACTTC. The genes are TRBV4-1 and TRBJ2-5; D gene unclear. With 5 bases removed from V and 5 bases from J, the gap between germline ends came to 12 bases. Per the germline V gene, CDR1 is MGHRA and CDR2 is YSYEKL. CDR3 length: 13 amino acids.

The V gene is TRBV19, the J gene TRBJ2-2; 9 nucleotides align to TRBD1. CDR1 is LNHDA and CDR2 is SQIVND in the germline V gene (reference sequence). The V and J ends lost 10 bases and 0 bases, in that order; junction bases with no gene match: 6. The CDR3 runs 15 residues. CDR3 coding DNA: TGTGCCATCAAGGGACAGGGAACGAACACCGGGGAGCTGTTTTTT. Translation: CAIKGQGTNTGELFF.

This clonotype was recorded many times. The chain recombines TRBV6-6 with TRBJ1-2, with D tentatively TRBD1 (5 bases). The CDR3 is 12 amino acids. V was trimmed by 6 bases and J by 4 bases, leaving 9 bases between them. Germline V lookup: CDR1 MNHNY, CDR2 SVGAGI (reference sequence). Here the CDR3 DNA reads TGTGCCAGCAGCCGGGACGGCTATGGCTACACCTTC. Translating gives CASSRDGYGYTF.

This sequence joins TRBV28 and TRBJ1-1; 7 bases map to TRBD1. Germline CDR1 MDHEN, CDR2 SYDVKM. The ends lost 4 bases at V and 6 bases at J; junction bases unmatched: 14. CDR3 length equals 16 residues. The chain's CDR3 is CASSSPGATGPSEAFF. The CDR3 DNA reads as TGTGCCAGCAGTTCACCCGGCGCGACAGGGCCTTCTGAAGCTTTCTTT.

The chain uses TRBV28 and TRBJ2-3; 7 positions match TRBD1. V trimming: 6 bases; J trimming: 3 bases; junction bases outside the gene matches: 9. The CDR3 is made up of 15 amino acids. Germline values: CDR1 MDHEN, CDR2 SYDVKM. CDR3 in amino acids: CASRGAGGLTDTQYF. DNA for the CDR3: TGTGCCAGCAGGGGAGCAGGGGGTTTGACAGATACGCAGTATTTT.

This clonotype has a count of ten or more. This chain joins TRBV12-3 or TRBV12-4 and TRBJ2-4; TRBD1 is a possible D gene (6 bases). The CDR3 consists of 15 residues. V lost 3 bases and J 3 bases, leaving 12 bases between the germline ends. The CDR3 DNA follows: TGTGCCAGCAGTTTTCCGGGACAAGACAAAAACATTCAGTACTTC. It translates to CASSFPGQDKNIQYF.

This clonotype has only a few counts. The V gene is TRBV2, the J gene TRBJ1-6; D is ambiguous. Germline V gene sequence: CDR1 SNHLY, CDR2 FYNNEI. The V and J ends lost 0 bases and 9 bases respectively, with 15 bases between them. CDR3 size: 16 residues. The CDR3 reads CASSEAPAPVASPLHF. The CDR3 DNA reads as TGTGCCAGCAGTGAAGCTCCGGCACCTGTGGCTTCACCCCTCCACTTT. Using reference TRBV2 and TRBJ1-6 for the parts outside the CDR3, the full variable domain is EPEVTQTPSHQVTQMGQEVILRCVPISNHLYFYWYRQILGQKVEFLVSFYNNEISEKSEIFDDQFSVERPDGSNFTLKIRSTKLEDSAMYFCASSEAPAPVASPLHFGNGTRLTVT.

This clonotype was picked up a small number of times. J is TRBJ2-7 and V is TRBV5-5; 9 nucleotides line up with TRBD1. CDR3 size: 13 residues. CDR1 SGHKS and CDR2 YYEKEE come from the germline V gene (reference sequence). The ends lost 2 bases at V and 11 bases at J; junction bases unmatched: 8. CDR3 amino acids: CASSFNGQGRKYF. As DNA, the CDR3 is TGTGCCAGCAGCTTTAACGGACAGGGGAGGAAGTACTTC.

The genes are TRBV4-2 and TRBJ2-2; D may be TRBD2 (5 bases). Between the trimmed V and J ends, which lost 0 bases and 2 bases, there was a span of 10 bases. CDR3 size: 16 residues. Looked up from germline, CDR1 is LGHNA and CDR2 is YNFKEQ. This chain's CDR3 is CASSQDFGKNTGELFF. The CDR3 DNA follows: TGTGCCAGCAGCCAAGATTTCGGGAAAAACACCGGGGAGCTGTTTTTT.

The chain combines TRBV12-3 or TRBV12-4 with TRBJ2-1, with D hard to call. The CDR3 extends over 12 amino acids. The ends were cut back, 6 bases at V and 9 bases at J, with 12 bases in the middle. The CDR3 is CASSPQRFEQFF. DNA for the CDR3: TGTGCCAGCAGCCCGCAGAGGTTTGAGCAGTTCTTC.

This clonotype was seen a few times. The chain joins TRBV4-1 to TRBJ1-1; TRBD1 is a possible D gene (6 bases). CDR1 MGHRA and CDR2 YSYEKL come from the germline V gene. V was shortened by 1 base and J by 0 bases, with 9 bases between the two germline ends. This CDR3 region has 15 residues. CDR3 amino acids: CASSQGGLMNTEAFF. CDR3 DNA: TGCGCCAGCAGCCAAGGGGGGCTGATGAACACTGAAGCTTTCTTT.

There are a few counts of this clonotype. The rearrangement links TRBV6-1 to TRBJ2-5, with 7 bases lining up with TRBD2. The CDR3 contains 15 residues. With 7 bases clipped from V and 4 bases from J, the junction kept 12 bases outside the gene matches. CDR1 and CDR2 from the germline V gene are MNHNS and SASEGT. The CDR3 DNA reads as TGTGCCAGCATCAAGGCGGGAGTAGGGGCAGAGACCCAGTACTTC. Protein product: CASIKAGVGAETQYF.

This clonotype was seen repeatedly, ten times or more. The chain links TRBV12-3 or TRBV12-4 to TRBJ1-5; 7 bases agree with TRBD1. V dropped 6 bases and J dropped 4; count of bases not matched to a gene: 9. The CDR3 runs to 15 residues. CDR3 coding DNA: TGTGCCAGCAGAACCGGGACAGAACGAAATCAGCCCCAGCATTTT. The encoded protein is CASRTGTERNQPQHF.

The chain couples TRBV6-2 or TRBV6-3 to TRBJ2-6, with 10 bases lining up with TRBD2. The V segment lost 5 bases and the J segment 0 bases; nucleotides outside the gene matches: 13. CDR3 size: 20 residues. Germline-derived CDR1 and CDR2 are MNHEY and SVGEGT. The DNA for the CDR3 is TGTGCCAGCAGTCCACCCGCCGGACTAGCGGTCTTCTCTGGGGCCAACGTCCTGACTTTC. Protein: CASSPPAGLAVFSGANVLTF.

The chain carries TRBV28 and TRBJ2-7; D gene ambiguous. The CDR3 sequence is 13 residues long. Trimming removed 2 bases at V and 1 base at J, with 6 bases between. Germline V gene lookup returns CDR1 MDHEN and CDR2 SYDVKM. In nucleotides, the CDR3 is TGTGCCAGCAGTTTACACAGTTCCTACGAGCAGTACTTC. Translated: CASSLHSSYEQYF.